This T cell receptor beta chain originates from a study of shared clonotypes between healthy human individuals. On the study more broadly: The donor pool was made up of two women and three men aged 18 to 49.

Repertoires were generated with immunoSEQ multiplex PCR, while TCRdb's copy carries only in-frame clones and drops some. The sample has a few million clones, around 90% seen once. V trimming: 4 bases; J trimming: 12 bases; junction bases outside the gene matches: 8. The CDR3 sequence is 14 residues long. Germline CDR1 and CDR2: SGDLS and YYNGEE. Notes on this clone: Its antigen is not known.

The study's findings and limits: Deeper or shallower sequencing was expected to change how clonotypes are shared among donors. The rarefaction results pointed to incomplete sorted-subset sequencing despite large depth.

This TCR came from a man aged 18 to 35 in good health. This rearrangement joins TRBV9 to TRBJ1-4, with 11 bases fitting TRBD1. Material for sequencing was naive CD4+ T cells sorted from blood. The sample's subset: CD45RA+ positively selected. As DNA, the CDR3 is TGTGCCAGCAGCCTATTTCCGGGACAGGGGGAACTGTTTTTT. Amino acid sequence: CASSLFPGQGELFF. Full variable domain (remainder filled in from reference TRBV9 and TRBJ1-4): DSGVTQTPKHLITATGQRVTLRCSPRSGDLSVYWYQQSLDQGLQFLIQYYNGEERAKGNILERFSAQQFPDLHSELNLSSLELGDSALYFCASSLFPGQGELFFGSGTQLSVL.